Sequencing of this TCR beta chain was carried out in a study of blood T cell repertoires in COVID-19. As for the study in general: T cells, B-cell-depleted T cells, or PBMCs supplied cDNA or gDNA.

Per the authors' pipeline: Nucleated cell number was recorded as an estimate derived from reference gene primer amplification. Only in-frame clones appear in the TCRdb table, and some are missing; sequencing was by immunoSEQ multiplex PCR. V, J and clone size derive from that table, while D and trimming were established from the DNA sequence. This sample has over 400,000 clones, with 80% to 90% found just once. The CDR3 runs to 14 residues. Germline CDR1 is SGHRS and CDR2 is YFSETQ. V gave up 5 bases and J gave up 2 bases; unmatched junction bases: 6. Sample: peripheral blood. This receptor was taken from a woman aged 30 to 39 with active or convalescent COVID-19. V is TRBV5-1 and J is TRBJ1-2, with 7 bases identical to TRBD1. CDR3 loop: CASRREQGNYGYTF. CDR3 coding DNA: TGCGCCAGCAGACGCGAACAGGGGAACTATGGCTACACCTTC.